This T cell receptor (beta chain) was profiled in a study of cytomegalovirus exposure and HLA in healthy donors. The PCR contained 60 Vbeta and 13 Jbeta primers. Data came from immunoSEQ multiplex PCR; TCRdb stores just in-frame clones and leaves some out. The sample comprises 87,000 or so clones, approximately 7.7% of which are singletons, and roughly 2% rests with the top ten. This clone was observed a few times. Its target is not known. Other nucleotide sequences from this sample produce the same CDR3. CDR1 SGHRS and CDR2 YFSETQ come from the germline V gene. The CDR3 runs to 13 residues. Trimming shortened V by 5 bases and J by 5 bases, and 12 bases separated the two germline ends. General study points: Later genetic work tied a missense DCLRE1C variant to beta-chain V and J trimming.

The sample comprised PBMCs. This chain links TRBV5-1 with TRBJ2-3; D is unclear. This sequence originates from a man in his forties or fifties in good health and CMV-seronegative. The CDR3 reads CASRTLYGDTQYF. Written as DNA, the CDR3 is TGCGCCAGCAGAACTCTATACGGAGATACGCAGTATTTT. The whole variable domain, filled in from reference TRBV5-1 and TRBJ2-3, reads KAGVTQTPRYLIKTRGQQVTLSCSPISGHRSVSWYQQTPGQGLQFLFEYFSETQRNKGNFPGRFSGRQFSNSRSEMNVSTLELGDSALYLCASRTLYGDTQYFGPGTRLTVL.